This T cell receptor (beta chain) emerged from a study of blood T cells in healthy people across ages. Study as a whole: In model experiments, template switching was able to capture about one barcoded beta molecule for every two T cells that were present.

Trimming took 1 base from V and 4 from J, leaving 25 bases between them. Germline lookup yields CDR1 MGHRA and CDR2 YSYEKL. CDR3 length equals 19 residues. This clonotype was found once. Its cognate antigen is unknown. General observations from the study: Per million T cells, TCR beta diversity dropped roughly linearly as age increased. Unsorted PBMCs prevented conclusive naive versus antigen-experienced comparison.

With a J-beta primer mix and a sample-barcoded 5' primer, a second PCR ran about 7 to 11 cycles. TCRdb recomputed calls from the 5' RACE reads with MiXCR, one row per CDR3 protein. The sample shows about 970,000 distinct CDR3 sequences, about 53% of them seen only once. This receptor was obtained from a woman in her sixties in good health. The chain employs TRBV4-1 and TRBJ1-1, with D possibly TRBD1 on 6 matching bases. The sample consisted of blood. As DNA, the CDR3 is TGCGCCAGCAGCCAAGGGACTAGCGGGGGCCTGGGGTCTGGCACTGAAGCTTTCTTT. Amino acids: CASSQGTSGGLGSGTEAFF.